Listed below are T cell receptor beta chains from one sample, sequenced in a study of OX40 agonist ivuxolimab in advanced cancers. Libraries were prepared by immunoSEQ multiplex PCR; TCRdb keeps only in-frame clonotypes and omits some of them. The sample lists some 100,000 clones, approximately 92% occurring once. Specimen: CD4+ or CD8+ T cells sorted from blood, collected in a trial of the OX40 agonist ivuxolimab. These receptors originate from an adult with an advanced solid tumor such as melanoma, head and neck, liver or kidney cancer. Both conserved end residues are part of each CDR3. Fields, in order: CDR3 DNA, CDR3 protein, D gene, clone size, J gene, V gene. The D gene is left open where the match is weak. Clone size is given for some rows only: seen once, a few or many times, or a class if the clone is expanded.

CDR3nt: TGTGCCAGCAGCCTCTCGAGACAGTCCATTTCCTACGAGCAGTACTTC
CDR3aa: CASSLSRQSISYEQYF
d_gene: -
abundance: -
j_gene: TRBJ2-7
v_gene: TRBV7-2

CDR3nt: TGTGCCAGCAGCTCATCCGGGACGGGGAATTCACCCCTCCACTTT
CDR3aa: CASSSSGTGNSPLHF
d_gene: -
abundance: -
j_gene: TRBJ1-6
v_gene: TRBV9

CDR3nt: TGTGCCAGCAGCCCCCGAACTGGTCGTTTTGTGGAGACCCAGTACTTC
CDR3aa: CASSPRTGRFVETQYF
d_gene: -
abundance: -
j_gene: TRBJ2-5
v_gene: TRBV7-6

CDR3nt: TGCGCCAGCAGCTCGGCGTTGAACACTGAAGCTTTCTTT
CDR3aa: CASSSALNTEAFF
d_gene: -
abundance: few
j_gene: TRBJ1-1
v_gene: TRBV5-1

CDR3nt: TGTGCCAGCAGTTACTCGTTACAGGCTTCTGGAAACACCATATATTTT
CDR3aa: CASSYSLQASGNTIYF
d_gene: -
abundance: -
j_gene: TRBJ1-3
v_gene: TRBV6-5

CDR3nt: TGTGCCAGCAGCTTAGATCTTCACCAGCCCCAGCATTTT
CDR3aa: CASSLDLHQPQHF
d_gene: -
abundance: once
j_gene: TRBJ1-5
v_gene: TRBV11-2

CDR3nt: TGTGCCTGGAGTCCTAGCCTCAGGGGGGAGACCCAGTACTTC
CDR3aa: CAWSPSLRGETQYF
d_gene: TRBD1
abundance: -
j_gene: TRBJ2-5
v_gene: TRBV30

CDR3nt: TGTGCCAGCAGCCAAGCGGGCACTGAAGCTTTCTTT
CDR3aa: CASSQAGTEAFF
d_gene: -
abundance: -
j_gene: TRBJ1-1
v_gene: TRBV14

CDR3nt: TGTGCCAGTAGTATAGGTAGTCGGAGTCTTTATAGCAATCAGCCCCAGCATTTT
CDR3aa: CASSIGSRSLYSNQPQHF
d_gene: -
abundance: -
j_gene: TRBJ1-5
v_gene: TRBV19

CDR3nt: TGTGCCTGGGAAGGGAATACCTTTCGTAATTCACCCCTCCACTTT
CDR3aa: CAWEGNTFRNSPLHF
d_gene: -
abundance: -
j_gene: TRBJ1-6
v_gene: TRBV30

CDR3nt: TGTGCCAGCAGCGACAGGGACGATACGCAGTATTTT
CDR3aa: CASSDRDDTQYF
d_gene: TRBD1
abundance: -
j_gene: TRBJ2-3
v_gene: TRBV7-8

CDR3nt: TGTGCCAGCAGTGAAGTAGGGACTAGCGGGGGCCCCTGGGATACGCAGTATTTT
CDR3aa: CASSEVGTSGGPWDTQYF
d_gene: TRBD2
abundance: -
j_gene: TRBJ2-3
v_gene: TRBV6-1

CDR3nt: TGTGCCAGCAGTGAAGCGGGACAGGGAGCCTACGAGCAGTACTTC
CDR3aa: CASSEAGQGAYEQYF
d_gene: TRBD1
abundance: few
j_gene: TRBJ2-7
v_gene: TRBV2

CDR3nt: TGTGCCAGCAGCTCGCGGGTATCGGGTGGGCAAGAGACCCAGTACTTC
CDR3aa: CASSSRVSGGQETQYF
d_gene: -
abundance: -
j_gene: TRBJ2-5
v_gene: TRBV13

CDR3nt: TGCGCCACCCCACAGACCTACGAGCAGTACTTC
CDR3aa: CATPQTYEQYF
d_gene: -
abundance: once
j_gene: TRBJ2-7
v_gene: TRBV10-1

CDR3nt: TGCAGCGTTGAAGAGGGATCGGAAAAACTGTTTTTT
CDR3aa: CSVEEGSEKLFF
d_gene: -
abundance: -
j_gene: TRBJ1-4
v_gene: TRBV29-1

CDR3nt: TGTGCCAGCAGTGATTGGCAGCCTGAAGCTTTCTTT
CDR3aa: CASSDWQPEAFF
d_gene: -
abundance: few
j_gene: TRBJ1-1
v_gene: TRBV6-1

CDR3nt: TGTGCCAGCAGCTTCGCCACAGGGGGGTGGCCCACTGAAGCTTTCTTT
CDR3aa: CASSFATGGWPTEAFF
d_gene: TRBD1
abundance: -
j_gene: TRBJ1-1
v_gene: TRBV7-2

CDR3nt: TGCAGCGTTGAAGATCTTAGAAGGGGACAGGGGGGGTTCTTC
CDR3aa: CSVEDLRRGQGGFF
d_gene: TRBD1
abundance: -
j_gene: TRBJ2-1
v_gene: TRBV29-1

CDR3nt: TGTGCCAGCAGCTCCTCGGCGGGGAACCGCTACGAGCAGTACTTC
CDR3aa: CASSSSAGNRYEQYF
d_gene: -
abundance: -
j_gene: TRBJ2-7
v_gene: TRBV5-8

CDR3nt: TGTGCCAGCAGCTTGGTCGGACAAAGGGACACAGATACGCAGTATTTT
CDR3aa: CASSLVGQRDTDTQYF
d_gene: -
abundance: -
j_gene: TRBJ2-3
v_gene: TRBV5-5

CDR3nt: TGCGCCAGCAGCGGTCCGGGACAGACAAGCTCCTACGAGCAGTACTTC
CDR3aa: CASSGPGQTSSYEQYF
d_gene: TRBD1
abundance: once
j_gene: TRBJ2-7
v_gene: TRBV5-1

CDR3nt: TGCAGCGTAGCCCTCACTAGTACCCCCCTGGAGCAGTTCTTC
CDR3aa: CSVALTSTPLEQFF
d_gene: -
abundance: -
j_gene: TRBJ2-1
v_gene: TRBV29-1

CDR3nt: TGCGCCAGCAGCCAGGGACAGCAATTCTCCTACGAGCAGTACTTC
CDR3aa: CASSQGQQFSYEQYF
d_gene: TRBD1
abundance: -
j_gene: TRBJ2-7
v_gene: TRBV4-3

CDR3nt: TGTGCCAGCAGTGAAGCGACTAGCGGGCACACAGATACGCAGTATTTT
CDR3aa: CASSEATSGHTDTQYF
d_gene: TRBD2
abundance: once
j_gene: TRBJ2-3
v_gene: TRBV2

CDR3nt: TGCGCCAGCAGCTCAACCGGGGCCAACGTCCTGACTTTC
CDR3aa: CASSSTGANVLTF
d_gene: -
abundance: -
j_gene: TRBJ2-6
v_gene: TRBV4-1

CDR3nt: TGCGCCAGCAGCCAAGGGGGAGACGAGCAGTACTTC
CDR3aa: CASSQGGDEQYF
d_gene: -
abundance: -
j_gene: TRBJ2-7
v_gene: TRBV4-1

CDR3nt: TGTGCCAGCAGCCTAGCTGGTCACTCCCGCACAGATACGCAGTATTTT
CDR3aa: CASSLAGHSRTDTQYF
d_gene: -
abundance: -
j_gene: TRBJ2-3
v_gene: TRBV7-8

CDR3nt: TGTGCCAGCAGTTTGGCTGCAACTCTGAACACTGAAGCTTTCTTT
CDR3aa: CASSLAATLNTEAFF
d_gene: -
abundance: -
j_gene: TRBJ1-1
v_gene: TRBV27

CDR3nt: TGTGCCAGCAGCCTAGTTAGGGGGCGAAGGCTCTCTGGAAACACCATATATTTT
CDR3aa: CASSLVRGRRLSGNTIYF
d_gene: TRBD1
abundance: -
j_gene: TRBJ1-3
v_gene: TRBV11-2